The clone carrying this T cell receptor (beta chain) was picked up a small number of times. The antigen remains undetermined. As every portion of the isolated RNA was reverse transcribed, the sequencing read expressed TCRB transcripts. TCRdb keeps only in-frame clones here, not all; method: immunoSEQ multiplex PCR. Of around 310,000 clones in the sample, roughly 11% are singletons; the top ten hold just over 0.015%. The data were obtained in a study of beta chain features in type 1 diabetes. Study background: Cell yields, gender and age were similar in healthy donors and patients.

Whole-study results and caveats: TCRB CDR3s were moderately but significantly shorter in Type 1 diabetes patients in all four CD4+ subsets.

Germline V gives CDR1 SGHDT, CDR2 YYEEEE. This CDR3 is built from 15 residues. V lost 4 bases to trimming and J lost 5 bases, with 16 bases between them. Populations isolated by sorting all had purity greater than 95%. The clonotype originates from a woman between 25 and 40 years old in good health. Sequencing was done on a sample of naive CD4+ T cells from blood. V is TRBV5-6 and J is TRBJ2-1; D possibly corresponds to TRBD2 (6 bases). The CDR3 region has the DNA TGTGCCAGCAGCCTACGGGACTCCCTTAACAATGAGCAGTTCTTC. Protein: CASSLRDSLNNEQFF.